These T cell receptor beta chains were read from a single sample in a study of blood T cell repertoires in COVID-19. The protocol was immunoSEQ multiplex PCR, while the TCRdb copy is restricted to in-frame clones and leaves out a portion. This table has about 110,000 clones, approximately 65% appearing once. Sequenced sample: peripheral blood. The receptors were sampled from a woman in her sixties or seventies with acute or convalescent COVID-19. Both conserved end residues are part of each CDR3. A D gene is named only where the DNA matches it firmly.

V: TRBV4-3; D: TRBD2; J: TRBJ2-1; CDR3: CASSHPGLAGYNEQFF; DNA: TGCGCCAGCAGCCACCCCGGACTAGCAGGCTACAATGAGCAGTTCTTC
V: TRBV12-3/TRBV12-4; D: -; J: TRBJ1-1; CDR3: CASSRQENTEAFF; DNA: TGTGCCAGCAGTCGACAGGAGAACACTGAAGCTTTCTTT
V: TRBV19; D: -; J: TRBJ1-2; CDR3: CASSIVGRAASTGGYTF; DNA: TGTGCCAGTAGTATAGTAGGCCGGGCGGCCTCCACGGGGGGCTACACCTTC
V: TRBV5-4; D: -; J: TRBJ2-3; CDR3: CASSLGSGTLSDTQYF; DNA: TGTGCCAGCAGCTTGGGTAGCGGAACATTATCAGATACGCAGTATTTT
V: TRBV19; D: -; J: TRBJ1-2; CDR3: CASRHGVDYGYTF; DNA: TGTGCCAGTAGGCACGGGGTTGACTATGGCTACACCTTC
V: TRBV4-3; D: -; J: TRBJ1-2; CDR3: CASSQDGAFGGSGYGYTF; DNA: TGCGCCAGCAGCCAAGATGGGGCTTTCGGGGGTTCGGGCTATGGCTACACCTTC
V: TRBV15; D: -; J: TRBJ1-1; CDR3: CATSRVTGWRGTEAFF; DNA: TGTGCCACCAGCAGAGTCACGGGGTGGCGAGGCACTGAAGCTTTCTTT
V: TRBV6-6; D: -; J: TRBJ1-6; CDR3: CASTLGPDYNNSPLHF; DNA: TGTGCCAGCACCCTGGGGCCCGATTACAATAATTCACCCCTCCACTTT
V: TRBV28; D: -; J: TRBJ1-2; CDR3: CASSLSAIYGYTF; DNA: TGTGCCAGCAGTTTATCAGCGATCTATGGCTACACCTTC
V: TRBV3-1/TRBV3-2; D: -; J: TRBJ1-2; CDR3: CASQGSNYGYTF; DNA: TGTGCCAGCCAGGGGTCTAACTATGGCTACACCTTC
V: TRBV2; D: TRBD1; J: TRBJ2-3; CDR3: CASRPGQGTDTQYF; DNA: TGTGCCAGCAGACCGGGACAGGGCACAGATACGCAGTATTTT